These 14 T cell receptor beta chains originate from one sample sequenced in a study of T-cell memory formation after mild COVID-19. TCRdb recomputed calls from the 5' RACE reads with MiXCR, one row per CDR3 protein. There are 300,000 to 400,000 distinct CDR3 sequences in the sample; around 28% occur only once, and 13% lies in the top ten. The sequenced material came from PBMCs or a T cell subset sorted from them (not recorded which). These receptors were taken from an adult woman who had mild COVID-19 (a few samples of this study predate the infection). Cell type and time point are not known.

This clonotype was detected only a few times. The chain employs TRBV5-1 and TRBJ2-2; unclear D gene. The CDR3 runs 16 residues. From germline, CDR1 is SGHRS and CDR2 YFSETQ. The V and J ends lost 0 bases and 0 bases respectively, with 9 bases between them. The CDR3 reads CASSLAGGPNTGELFF. DNA for the CDR3: TGCGCCAGCAGCTTGGCCGGCGGACCGAACACCGGGGAGCTGTTTTTT. Based on the CDR3 plus reference TRBV5-1 and TRBJ2-2, the full variable domain is KAGVTQTPRYLIKTRGQQVTLSCSPISGHRSVSWYQQTPGQGLQFLFEYFSETQRNKGNFPGRFSGRQFSNSRSEMNVSTLELGDSALYLCASSLAGGPNTGELFFGEGSRLTVL.

The genes are TRBV29-1 and TRBJ2-1, with D maybe TRBD2 (6 bases). Trimming pared 7 bases from V and 3 bases from J, leaving 19 bases between. The CDR3 length is 15 residues. CDR1 and CDR2 from the germline V gene are SQVTM and ANQGSEA. CDR3 in amino acids: CSALGLPKLYNEQFF. Written as DNA, the CDR3 is TGCAGCGCTTTGGGACTGCCCAAACTCTACAATGAGCAGTTCTTC.

There are a few counts of this clonotype. One junction end does not reproduce the germline sequence, and a read error may be involved. The gene calls are TRBV2 and TRBJ2-7; 8 nucleotides match TRBD1. This CDR3 contains 13 residues. The germline CDR1 and CDR2 sequences are SNHLY and FYNNEI. CDR3 DNA sequence: TGTGCCAGCAGACTTAAGGACAGGGCCTATCTACCCTTC. Translation gives CASRLKDRAYLPF. Full variable domain (missing parts from reference TRBV2 and TRBJ2-7): EPEVTQTPSHQVTQMGQEVILRCVPISNHLYFYWYRQILGQKVEFLVSFYNNEISEKSEIFDDQFSVERPDGSNFTLKIRSTKLEDSAMYFCASRLKDRAYLPFGPGTRLTVT.

The V and J genes are TRBV7-9 and TRBJ2-7; no clear D. The V and J ends lost 4 bases and 2 bases respectively, with 9 bases between them. The CDR3 contains 13 residues. The germline CDR1 and CDR2 sequences are SEHNR and FQNEAQ (reference sequence). The CDR3 DNA follows: TGTGCCAGCAGCTGGCAATGGACCTACGAGCAGTACTTC. Translating gives CASSWQWTYEQYF.

This clonotype was recorded a few times. This chain joins TRBV7-2 and TRBJ2-5, with D hard to call. The CDR3 spans 12 residues. V lost 8 bases, J lost 1 base, and 8 bases lay in between. Germline loops: CDR1 SGHTA, CDR2 FQGNSA. CDR3 nucleotides: TGTGCCAGCCAGGCACTCCAAGAGACCCAGTACTTC. It encodes CASQALQETQYF.

The chain joins TRBV13 to TRBJ2-7; 8 bases fit TRBD1. J lost 1 base, V lost 5 bases, and 13 bases had no gene match. In germline, CDR1 is PRHDT, CDR2 FYEKMQ (reference sequence). The CDR3 loop spans 17 amino acids. DNA of the CDR3: TGTGCCAGCAGCGGGGCCCGGACAGGGCAAACTTCCTACGAGCAGTACTTC. Protein sequence: CASSGARTGQTSYEQYF.

In this sample, this clonotype turned up a few times. The chain is built from TRBV29-1 and TRBJ1-1; D possibly corresponds to TRBD1 (5 bases). The CDR3 extends over 13 amino acids. CDR1 SQVTM and CDR2 ANQGSEA come from the germline V gene. V was shortened by 3 bases and J by 1 base, with 9 bases between the two germline ends. CDR3 in DNA: TGCAGCGTTGACAGACAGACGAACACTGAAGCTTTCTTT. Translating gives CSVDRQTNTEAFF.

In this sample, this clonotype turned up a few times. The genes are TRBV5-1 and TRBJ2-7, with unresolved D. V was clipped by 4 bases and J by 4 bases, with 15 bases between them. The CDR3 is made up of 14 amino acids. Germline V gene lookup returns CDR1 SGHRS and CDR2 YFSETQ. The CDR3 DNA sequence: TGCGCCAGCAGCCCCTTAGGGTACATTTACGAGCAGTACTTC. This translates into CASSPLGYIYEQYF.

The sample holds a few counts of this clonotype. This chain connects TRBV12-3 or TRBV12-4 to TRBJ2-2, with D possibly TRBD1 on 5 matching bases. The CDR3 is 15 amino acids. V lost 3 bases and J 0 bases, leaving 8 bases between the germline ends. CDR3 amino acids: CASSFRQTNTGELFF. CDR3 coding DNA: TGTGCCAGCAGTTTTAGACAGACGAACACCGGGGAGCTGTTTTTT.

In this sample, this clonotype turned up a few times. The chain employs TRBV6-5 and TRBJ2-1; TRBD2 agrees at 7 bases. J was trimmed by 2 bases and V by 5 bases; bases with no gene match: 3. Germline V CDR1 and CDR2: MNHEY, SVGAGI. The CDR3 extends over 14 amino acids. CDR3 sequence (DNA): TGTGCCAGCAGTCTACGGGAGGCCTACAATGAGCAGTTCTTC. Its translation is CASSLREAYNEQFF.

V gene TRBV5-1 combines with J gene TRBJ1-4, with D perhaps TRBD1 (6 bases). Germline loops: CDR1 SGHRS, CDR2 YFSETQ. With 1 base removed from V and 8 bases from J, the gap between germline ends came to 12 bases. The CDR3 runs to 14 residues. The CDR3 spells CASSLTGKKEKLFF. The CDR3 nucleotides read TGCGCCAGCAGCTTGACAGGGAAGAAGGAAAAACTGTTTTTT.

V usage is TRBV2 and J usage is TRBJ1-2; tentatively, D is TRBD1 (6 bases). Per germline, CDR1 SNHLY and CDR2 FYNNEI. V lost 2 bases to trimming and J lost 6 bases, with 10 bases between them. The CDR3 sequence is 13 residues long. The CDR3 sequence is CASSESGEDGYTF. The CDR3, as DNA: TGTGCCAGCAGTGAATCAGGGGAGGATGGCTACACCTTC.

The chain combines TRBV10-3 with TRBJ2-3; weak D call: TRBD1 (6 bases). Germline CDR1 reads ENHRY; CDR2 reads SYGVKD. Trimming took 0 bases from V and 2 from J, leaving 15 bases between them. This CDR3 region has 17 residues. The CDR3 spells CAISESSGNRVTDTQYF. The CDR3 DNA reads as TGTGCCATCAGTGAGTCGTCCGGGAACAGGGTCACAGATACGCAGTATTTT.

This clonotype was observed at least ten times. The chain has TRBV6-5 and TRBJ2-3; possible D gene TRBD2, 6 bases. Trimming removed 4 bases from V and 1 base from J, with 9 bases in between. This CDR3 spans 14 amino acids. CDR1 is MNHEY, CDR2 SVGAGI, per germline. This CDR3 reads CASSLGGRTDTQYF. CDR3 nucleotide sequence: TGTGCCAGCAGTTTGGGGGGTCGCACAGATACGCAGTATTTT.